This T cell receptor beta chain was observed in a study of CD8 T cells in Susac syndrome. RNA totalling roughly 0.45 to 1 ug underwent reverse transcription with random hexamers. From the immunoSEQ multiplex PCR reads, TCRdb called clonotypes with MiXCR, one entry per CDR3 protein. The repertoire consists of 45,000 or so distinct CDR3 sequences, with 93% occurring once and the leading ten covering approximately 0.54%. The sequencing sample was made of CD8+ T cells from PBMCs. The receptor comes from a human donor in good health.

The CDR3 spells CASSLRGSGSTSSYEQYF. The CDR3 nucleotides read TGTGCCAGCAGCTTAAGGGGAAGCGGGAGTACATCCTCCTACGAGCAGTACTTC. The V call is TRBV7-9, the J call TRBJ2-7; the match to TRBD2 covers 8 bases. The CDR3 covers 18 residues. J was trimmed by 0 bases and V by 2 bases; bases with no gene match: 12. Germline V CDR1 and CDR2: SEHNR, FQNEAQ (reference sequence).